Shown below are 13 T cell receptor beta chains from a single sample sequenced in a study of blood T cell repertoires in COVID-19. Sequencing used immunoSEQ multiplex PCR; TCRdb keeps in-frame clones, though not all of them. The sample includes about 200,000 clones, under 90% of them seen just once. The sequencing input was PBMCs or T cells enriched from blood (not recorded which). These receptors were obtained from a woman in her 30s with acute COVID-19.

This clone was seen a few times. CDR3 coding DNA: TGCGCCAGCAGCTTGGATACAGGGAACACCGGGGAGCTGTTTTTT. Amino acid sequence: CASSLDTGNTGELFF. This rearrangement joins TRBV5-1 to TRBJ2-2; TRBD1 might be the D (5 bases). Between the trimmed V and J ends, which lost 0 bases and 1 base, there was a span of 7 bases. From germline, CDR1 is SGHRS and CDR2 YFSETQ. The CDR3 covers 15 residues. Based on the CDR3 plus reference TRBV5-1 and TRBJ2-2, the full variable domain is KAGVTQTPRYLIKTRGQQVTLSCSPISGHRSVSWYQQTPGQGLQFLFEYFSETQRNKGNFPGRFSGRQFSNSRSEMNVSTLELGDSALYLCASSLDTGNTGELFFGEGSRLTVL.

J is TRBJ2-1 and V is TRBV6-4, with 9 positions matching TRBD2. The CDR3 runs 16 residues. Germline CDR1 is MRHNA and CDR2 is SNTAGT. Trimming took 2 bases from V and 3 from J; bases not matched to a gene: 5. CDR3 coding DNA: TGTGCCAGCAGTGACAAGGCAGCGGGGGGCTACAATGAGCAGTTCTTC. This encodes CASSDKAAGGYNEQFF.

The rearrangement links TRBV5-4 to TRBJ2-3, with TRBD2 matching 8 bases. The germline CDR1 and CDR2 sequences are SGHNT and YYREEE (reference sequence). This CDR3 spans 17 amino acids. The trim removed 0 bases at V and 3 bases at J, leaving 9 bases unmatched. DNA of the CDR3: TGTGCCAGCAGCTTGGCCGGGGGGGCCAGTCGGACAGATACGCAGTATTTT. It encodes CASSLAGGASRTDTQYF.

This chain links TRBV7-2 with TRBJ2-2, with TRBD2 identical over 10 bases. Germline V gene lookup returns CDR1 SGHTA and CDR2 FQGNSA. V gave up 5 bases and J gave up 3 bases; unmatched junction bases: 3. The CDR3 runs to 15 residues. The CDR3 DNA follows: TGTGCCAGCAGCCAGACTAGCGGGTACACCGGGGAGCTGTTTTTT. Residues: CASSQTSGYTGELFF.

The chain is built from TRBV6-4 and TRBJ2-2; no clear D gene. Trimming pared 6 bases from V and 6 bases from J, leaving 14 bases between. The CDR3 spans 14 residues. Germline V lookup: CDR1 MRHNA, CDR2 SNTAGT. The CDR3 region has the DNA TGTGCCAGCAGGAGGAATAGCCTCTCCGGGGAGCTGTTTTTT. This sequence encodes CASRRNSLSGELFF.

This chain links TRBV9 with TRBJ1-6, with no clear D. V was cut by 2 bases and J by 10 bases, with 10 bases left in between. Germline assignment: CDR1 SGDLS and CDR2 YYNGEE. The CDR3 sequence is 13 residues long. The CDR3 DNA reads TGTGCCAGCAGCGTCACGGTTGAGTCACCCCTCCACTTT. It specifies CASSVTVESPLHF.

The chain couples TRBV5-6 to TRBJ1-1, with D possibly being TRBD1 (6 bases). Per the germline V gene, CDR1 is SGHDT and CDR2 is YYEEEE. The CDR3 is 14 amino acids. The V end was cut by 4 bases, the J end by 0 bases, with 10 bases between. The DNA of the CDR3 is TGTGCCAGCAGCATAGGACAGATGAACACTGAAGCTTTCTTT. It is translated as CASSIGQMNTEAFF.

The chain uses TRBV5-1 and TRBJ1-2, with D possibly matching TRBD1 (6 bases). V dropped 4 bases and J dropped 2 bases, with 15 bases sitting between them. The CDR3 sequence is 15 residues long. Germline loops: CDR1 SGHRS, CDR2 YFSETQ. Written as DNA, the CDR3 is TGCGCCAGCAGCCGAGTGACAGGAGAAAACTATGGCTACACCTTC. Translating it yields CASSRVTGENYGYTF.

This clone has only one observation. The gene calls are TRBV4-1 and TRBJ2-7, with TRBD2 matching over 7 bases. The CDR3 is made up of 10 amino acids. CDR1 MGHRA and CDR2 YSYEKL come from the germline V gene. Losses at the gene ends were 8 bases for V and 10 bases for J; bases not matched to a gene: 5. The CDR3 DNA follows: TGCGCCAGCGGGGGGAGGGAACAGTACTTC. Encoded protein: CASGGREQYF.

This clone was recorded once. The J gene is TRBJ1-5, the V gene TRBV13, with D possibly TRBD1 on 6 matching bases. Between the trimmed V and J ends, which lost 5 bases and 2 bases, there was a span of 10 bases. Germline-derived CDR1 and CDR2 are PRHDT and FYEKMQ (reference sequence). The CDR3 contains 14 residues. For the CDR3, the DNA is TGTGCCAGCAGCGAAGGGACACGCAATCAGCCCCAGCATTTT. It is translated as CASSEGTRNQPQHF.

This clone was found a few times. The chain joins TRBV19 to TRBJ1-6; weak D call: TRBD1 (5 bases). V was clipped by 8 bases and J by 5 bases, with 13 bases between them. There are 14 residues in the CDR3. The germline V gene has CDR1 LNHDA and CDR2 SQIVND (reference sequence). CDR3 residues: CASGGDSDNSPLHF. The DNA for the CDR3 is TGTGCCAGTGGGGGGGATAGTGATAATTCACCCCTCCACTTT.

This chain links TRBV2 with TRBJ2-7, with TRBD2 matching over 7 bases. This CDR3 is built from 14 residues. V lost 8 bases and J lost 0; bases outside the gene matches: 7. Germline V gene sequence: CDR1 SNHLY, CDR2 FYNNEI. This CDR3 is CASRSGTTSYEQYF. The CDR3 DNA reads TGTGCCAGCCGATCTGGGACTACCTCCTACGAGCAGTACTTC.

The genes are TRBV5-4 and TRBJ2-2; 12 bases align to TRBD1. CDR1 SGHNT and CDR2 YYREEE come from the germline V gene (reference sequence). Trimming took 2 bases from V and 7 from J; bases not matched to a gene: 3. The CDR3 spans 15 residues. The CDR3 loop is CASSFRDRGRGELFF. DNA for the CDR3: TGTGCCAGCAGCTTTAGGGACAGGGGGCGCGGGGAGCTGTTTTTT.